This T cell receptor (beta chain) was observed in a study of graft-versus-host responses after intestinal transplantation. Study-level background: Every recipient had anti-thymocyte globulin induction and three to four years of tacrolimus plus steroids.

Germline-derived CDR1 and CDR2 are SNHLY and FYNNEI. V shed 8 bases and J shed 4 bases, with 24 bases lying between them. There are 16 residues in the CDR3. Study-wide results and caveats: Among recipient marrow samples, GvH clones were found; some appeared first in ileum or blood.

To note about this clone: Its antigen is not known.

Sequencing used immunoSEQ multiplex PCR; TCRdb keeps in-frame clones, though not all of them. The top ten hold 0.53% of the sample, which has about 70,000 clones, approximately 94% seen once. This specimen consisted of unstimulated CD8+ T cells sorted from spleen or lymph node cells, obtained before intestinal transplant. The V call is TRBV2, the J call TRBJ2-7, with a possible D match to TRBD2 (6 bases). The sequence was obtained from a human donor who received an intestinal transplant. In DNA, the CDR3 is TGTGCCAGCTCCCCCCGTACGGGACTGAGGCCTTACGAGCAGTACTTC. It translates to CASSPRTGLRPYEQYF.